This entry lists 27 T cell receptor beta chains sequenced from one sample in a study of fetal regulatory T cell absence and autoimmunity. TCRdb keeps only in-frame clones here, not all; method: immunoSEQ multiplex PCR. The sample shows 95,000 to 100,000 clones, about 78% of them seen only once. Sequenced material: pancreas tissue. The receptor source for this set is a male donor with IPEX syndrome.

V and J are TRBV12-5 and TRBJ2-7, with 10 bases identical to TRBD1. Germline V gives CDR1 LGHNT, CDR2 FRNRAP. The CDR3 sequence is 16 residues long. J lost 5 bases, V lost 7 bases, and 14 bases had no gene match. In DNA form, the CDR3 reads TGTGCTAGTGCCTTAGGGGACAGGGGTTTCCAGGACGAGCAGTACTTC. This gives the protein CASALGDRGFQDEQYF.

The rearrangement uses TRBV27 and TRBJ2-2; D unclear. The germline gives CDR1 MNHEY, CDR2 SMNVEV (reference sequence). Trimming stripped 0 bases from V and 11 bases from J, with 10 bases between. The CDR3 is 13 amino acids. The CDR3 here is CASSLSSGSELFF. As DNA, the CDR3 is TGTGCCAGCAGTTTATCATCGGGCTCAGAGCTGTTTTTT.

The chain carries TRBV5-1 and TRBJ2-3, with TRBD2 matching over 10 bases. From germline, CDR1 is SGHRS and CDR2 YFSETQ. V shed 0 bases, J shed 5 bases, and the junction held 0 bases outside the gene matches. CDR3 length: 14 amino acids. CDR3 sequence: CASSLASGGDTQYF. The CDR3 DNA reads as TGCGCCAGCAGCTTGGCTAGCGGGGGAGATACGCAGTATTTT.

V gene TRBV12-5 combines with J gene TRBJ2-7; tentative D call: TRBD1 (6 bases). V lost 0 bases, J lost 0 bases, and 15 bases lay in between. The V gene's germline CDR1 is LGHNT and CDR2 FRNRAP. The CDR3 has 17 residues. CDR3 in amino acids: CASGLVQGGRSSYEQYF. CDR3 DNA: TGTGCTAGTGGTTTGGTACAGGGTGGAAGGAGCTCCTACGAGCAGTACTTC.

The chain has TRBV7-2 and TRBJ2-7, with D possibly matching TRBD2 (6 bases). The germline V and J ends were trimmed by 3 bases and 1 base, with 13 bases remaining between them. The germline V gene encodes CDR1 SGHTA and CDR2 FQGNSA. This CDR3 spans 15 amino acids. DNA of the CDR3: TGTGCCAGCAGCTTTTATCGGGAGAAGTCCTACGAGCAGTACTTC. Its translation: CASSFYREKSYEQYF.

This clone was observed once. The chain has TRBV6-5 and TRBJ1-2; 10 nucleotides match TRBD1. V lost 2 bases to trimming and J lost 6 bases; unmatched junction nucleotides: 3. CDR1 and CDR2 (germline): MNHEY, SVGAGI. The CDR3 totals 14 residues. The CDR3 coding sequence is TGTGCCAGCAGTTACCGGGACAGGGGCAATGGCTACACCTTC. It encodes CASSYRDRGNGYTF.

The V call is TRBV4-2, the J call TRBJ2-5; TRBD2 matches at 10 bases. J lost 5 bases, V lost 2 bases, and 2 bases had no gene match. The CDR3 spans 14 residues. CDR1 is LGHNA, CDR2 YNFKEQ, per germline. Here the CDR3 DNA reads TGTGCCAGCAGCCAATCTAGCGGGAGTGAGACCCAGTACTTC. Translating gives CASSQSSGSETQYF.

The V gene is TRBV19, the J gene TRBJ2-1, with 8 nucleotides matching TRBD2. CDR1 is LNHDA and CDR2 is SQIVND in the germline V gene (reference sequence). V lost 5 bases, J lost 6 bases, and 6 bases stayed unmatched. This CDR3 comprises 14 residues. Written as DNA, the CDR3 is TGTGCCAGTAGTGTTTCCGGGACTAGCAATGAGCAGTTCTTC. This translates into CASSVSGTSNEQFF.

This sequence joins TRBV15 and TRBJ2-7; TRBD2 agrees at 7 bases. The CDR3 loop spans 15 amino acids. Germline-derived CDR1 and CDR2 are LNHNV and YYDKDF (reference sequence). Losses at the gene ends were 0 bases for V and 2 bases for J; bases not matched to a gene: 4. CDR3 bases: TGTGCCACCAGCAGAGAAATCGGGAGGCCCTACGAGCAGTACTTC. The encoded protein is CATSREIGRPYEQYF. Full variable domain (missing parts from reference TRBV15 and TRBJ2-7): DAMVIQNPRYQVTQFGKPVTLSCSQTLNHNVMYWYQQKSSQAPKLLFHYYDKDFNNEADTPDNFQSRRPNTSFCFLDIRSPGLGDTAMYLCATSREIGRPYEQYFGPGTRLTVT.

The chain is built from TRBV5-1 and TRBJ1-1; D call uncertain. V was pared by 0 bases and J by 2 bases, with 11 bases between. The CDR3 sequence is 15 residues long. From germline, CDR1 is SGHRS and CDR2 YFSETQ. The CDR3 DNA reads TGCGCCAGCAGCTTGGTCCTCGATACTAACACTGAAGCTTTCTTT. Protein sequence: CASSLVLDTNTEAFF.

This chain links TRBV6-5 with TRBJ2-7, with D maybe TRBD2 (6 bases). The V gene's germline CDR1 is MNHEY and CDR2 SVGAGI. The V end lost 4 bases, the J end lost 6 bases, and 19 bases lay between the germline ends. The CDR3 is 15 residues long. CDR3 sequence: CASSSAGTAPGEQYF. The CDR3, as DNA: TGTGCCAGCAGTTCCGCCGGGACTGCCCCGGGCGAGCAGTACTTC.

This clone was observed a handful of times. The chain has TRBV13 and TRBJ1-1; no clear D. CDR1 is PRHDT, CDR2 FYEKMQ, per germline (reference sequence). The CDR3 covers 11 residues. V lost 3 bases and J lost 5, with 4 bases in between. Here the CDR3 reads CASSFGTEAFF. CDR3 nucleotide sequence: TGTGCCAGCAGCTTTGGTACTGAAGCTTTCTTT.

The chain recombines TRBV5-1 with TRBJ2-7; D not certain. Germline values: CDR1 SGHRS, CDR2 YFSETQ. The V end was cut by 2 bases, the J end by 2 bases, with 14 bases between. This CDR3 region has 15 residues. In DNA form, the CDR3 reads TGCGCCAGCAGCTTATCCCCCCCGAACCCCTACGAGCAGTACTTC. This sequence encodes CASSLSPPNPYEQYF.

Only one count was recorded for this clone. This sample includes further DNA sequences coding for the same CDR3. The chain couples TRBV4-1 to TRBJ2-7, with TRBD2 matching 10 bases. The trim removed 1 base at V and 2 bases at J, leaving 2 bases unmatched. This CDR3 spans 15 amino acids. Per germline, CDR1 MGHRA and CDR2 YSYEKL. CDR3 DNA: TGCGCCAGCAGCCAAGGACTAGCGGGCACCTACGAGCAGTACTTC. Translating gives CASSQGLAGTYEQYF.

The gene calls are TRBV25-1 and TRBJ2-5; 8 nucleotides match TRBD1. CDR3 size: 12 residues. V lost 11 bases to trimming and J lost 4 bases; unmatched junction nucleotides: 6. CDR1 and CDR2 (germline): MGHDK, SYGVNS. The CDR3 DNA follows: TGTGCCGGCACCAGGGGGCGAGAGACCCAGTACTTC. This gives the protein CAGTRGRETQYF.

The V and J genes are TRBV7-2 and TRBJ1-1, with 7 bases identical to TRBD1. The CDR3 covers 18 residues. Trimming removed 3 bases from V and 6 bases from J; junction bases left unmatched: 19. Germline CDR1 SGHTA, CDR2 FQGNSA. CDR3 coding DNA: TGTGCCAGCAGCTTGCCCACCAACAGAATAGGGGGCGGCCCTGAAGCTTTCTTT. Protein product: CASSLPTNRIGGGPEAFF.

The chain couples TRBV6-5 to TRBJ2-3; 12 nucleotides line up with TRBD2. With V trimmed by 6 bases and J by 6 bases, 1 base remained unmatched. Germline V gene data show CDR1 as MNHEY and CDR2 as SVGAGI. The CDR3 is 13 amino acids. The CDR3 DNA sequence: TGTGCCAGCAGAGGGACTAGCGGGGATACGCAGTATTTT. Residues: CASRGTSGDTQYF.

In its sample, this clone was seen a few times. This sequence joins TRBV11-2 and TRBJ1-1; D is uncertain. Trimming pared 3 bases from V and 1 base from J, leaving 9 bases between. The CDR3 has 14 residues. Germline V lookup: CDR1 SGHAT, CDR2 FQNNGV. DNA for the CDR3: TGTGCCAGCAGCTTGCGGGGTAGGAACACTGAAGCTTTCTTT. Its translation: CASSLRGRNTEAFF.

In its sample, this clone was seen many times. V usage is TRBV19 and J usage is TRBJ2-2; 7 nucleotides line up with TRBD2. The CDR3 has 15 residues. V lost 6 bases and J lost 3; bases outside the gene matches: 7. Germline CDR1 is LNHDA and CDR2 is SQIVND (reference sequence). The CDR3 spells CASRRAGRDTGELFF. CDR3 bases: TGTGCCAGTAGGAGGGCGGGGAGGGACACCGGGGAGCTGTTTTTT. The full variable domain, rest sourced from reference TRBV19 and TRBJ2-2, is DGGITQSPKYLFRKEGQNVTLSCEQNLNHDAMYWYRQDPGQGLRLIYYSQIVNDFQKGDIAEGYSVSREKKESFPLTVTSAQKNPTAFYLCASRRAGRDTGELFFGEGSRLTVL.

The genes are TRBV6-1 and TRBJ1-5; no reliable D call. The V end was cut by 3 bases, the J end by 3 bases, with 12 bases between. Germline loops: CDR1 MNHNS, CDR2 SASEGT. This CDR3 has 15 amino acids. The CDR3 nucleotides are TGTGCCAGCAGTGAGGACGTGGTCTACAATCAGCCCCAGCATTTT. It yields the protein CASSEDVVYNQPQHF.

This clone was observed a single time. The chain uses TRBV2 and TRBJ2-1; TRBD1 agrees at 8 bases. Trimming cost V 7 bases and J 5 bases; bases outside gene matches: 4. The CDR3 totals 13 residues. Germline values: CDR1 SNHLY, CDR2 FYNNEI. This CDR3 is CASIWTGNNEQFF. The CDR3 DNA is TGTGCCAGCATATGGACAGGGAACAATGAGCAGTTCTTC.

This chain joins TRBV5-6 and TRBJ1-2; D gene ambiguous. Germline V gene lookup returns CDR1 SGHDT and CDR2 YYEEEE. The CDR3 extends over 15 amino acids. Trimming cost V 4 bases and J 8 bases, with 21 bases left between them. The CDR3 bases are TGTGCCAGCAGCGGATCTTGGGTTATAGCTTGGGGCTACACCTTC. It specifies CASSGSWVIAWGYTF.

The V gene is TRBV10-3, the J gene TRBJ2-1; 7 nucleotides align to TRBD2. Germline values: CDR1 ENHRY, CDR2 SYGVKD. V was clipped by 4 bases and J by 4 bases; unmatched bases: 1. The length of the CDR3 is 13 residues. The CDR3 DNA sequence: TGTGCCATCAGTGGACTAGCTTACAATGAGCAGTTCTTC. Its protein product is CAISGLAYNEQFF.

This clone appeared a few times. The chain recombines TRBV25-1 with TRBJ2-3; 11 bases match TRBD2. The CDR3 is 17 residues long. Germline CDR1 and CDR2: MGHDK and SYGVNS. The ends lost 3 bases at V and 5 bases at J; junction bases unmatched: 10. In DNA form, the CDR3 reads TGTGCCAGCAGTGACTCGACGGGACTAGCGGCGGAAGATACGCAGTATTTT. As protein: CASSDSTGLAAEDTQYF.

J is TRBJ1-2 and V is TRBV4-1; TRBD1 might be the D (5 bases). The ends were cut back, 4 bases at V and 1 base at J, with 16 bases in the middle. Germline V lookup: CDR1 MGHRA, CDR2 YSYEKL. This CDR3 region has 16 residues. CDR3: CASSPRVWQGNYGYTF. CDR3 nucleotide sequence: TGCGCCAGCAGCCCCCGGGTGTGGCAGGGTAACTATGGCTACACCTTC.

The chain has TRBV18 and TRBJ2-1, with D possibly TRBD2 on 5 matching bases. The CDR3 spans 13 residues. V shed 6 bases and J shed 5 bases, with 11 bases lying between them. CDR1 and CDR2 (germline): KGHSH, LQKENI. Written as DNA, the CDR3 is TGTGCCAGCTCGCTCAGCGGTGACAATGAGCAGTTCTTC. It is translated as CASSLSGDNEQFF.

This clone was seen a single time. The rearrangement joins TRBV5-8 to TRBJ2-7; D remains unclear. Per the germline V gene, CDR1 is SGHTS and CDR2 is YDEGEE. Trimming stripped 0 bases from V and 7 bases from J, with 23 bases between. The CDR3 contains 17 residues. The CDR3 sequence: CASSLASVVPVVGEQYF. CDR3 nucleotides: TGTGCCAGCAGCTTGGCTTCCGTCGTCCCCGTTGTGGGGGAGCAGTACTTC.